This record covers a single T cell receptor beta chain. A junction boundary mismatches the germline segment, possibly from a read error. The data are from a study of patients with pleural tuberculosis. CDR1 is ENHRY, CDR2 SYGVKD, per germline. CDR3 length: 13 amino acids. A single record per CDR3 protein comes from TCRdb applying MiXCR to the reads. Counted here are about 30,000 distinct CDR3 sequences, 18% occurring once; the ten biggest clones make up approximately 3.7%. The origin of this receptor is a human donor with pleural tuberculosis. The genes are TRBV10-3 and TRBJ2-1; TRBD1 matches at 7 bases. The sample taken for sequencing was peripheral blood. CDR3 protein: CAIRGSGGQEQFF. The CDR3 nucleotides are TGTGCCATCAGAGGATCAGGGGGTCAGGAGCAGTTTTTC.